Following are 5 T cell receptor beta chains from one sample sequenced in a study of T cells expressing NK-cell markers. TCRdb processed the 5' RACE reads again and assigns one entry to each CDR3 protein, with no DNA. The sample has some 410,000 distinct CDR3 sequences. The specimen sequenced was blood T cells: a sorted CD56 or NKG2C T cell subset, CD4+ or CD8+ T cells, or bulk PBMC T cells (not recorded which). The receptors here all came from a woman aged 18-70 years in good health.

The V and J genes are TRBV5-6 and TRBJ2-7. This CDR3 is 15 amino acids long. From germline, CDR1 is SGHDT and CDR2 YYEEEE. The chain's CDR3 is CASSLVPEGSYEQYF. The whole variable domain, filled in from reference TRBV5-6 and TRBJ2-7, reads DAGVTQSPTHLIKTRGQQVTLRCSPKSGHDTVSWYQQALGQGPQFIFQYYEEEERQRGNFPDRFSGHQFPNYSSELNVNALLLGDSALYLCASSLVPEGSYEQYFGPGTRLTVT.

V is TRBV27 and J is TRBJ2-3. The CDR3 has 13 residues. Per the germline V gene, CDR1 is MNHEY and CDR2 is SMNVEV (reference sequence). CDR3 residues: CASSPFSTDTQYF.

This chain joins TRBV29-1 and TRBJ1-1. CDR3 length: 12 residues. The germline V gene encodes CDR1 SQVTM and CDR2 ANQGSEA. CDR3 protein: CSARPVYTEAFF.

This chain uses TRBV5-1 with TRBJ1-5; no DNA is available, so the TRBD1 call from TCRdb remains unchecked. The CDR3 consists of 15 residues. The V gene's germline CDR1 is SGHRS and CDR2 YFSETQ. This CDR3 reads CASSQGTGVGQPQHF.

V gene TRBV5-1 combines with J gene TRBJ2-1; TCRdb gives TRBD2 as the D gene, but with no DNA this cannot be confirmed. Germline CDR1 SGHRS, CDR2 YFSETQ. The CDR3 is 15 amino acids. CDR3 sequence reads: CATRGTSGSYNEQFF.